These 22 T cell receptor beta chains were all obtained from the same sample, sequenced in a study of blood T cell repertoires in COVID-19. Sequenced by immunoSEQ multiplex PCR; TCRdb stores in-frame clones only, minus some. In the table there are around 97,000 clones, approximately 87% of which are singletons. Sequenced input: peripheral blood. Every receptor here comes from a human donor in a cohort sampled during active or convalescent COVID-19.

The chain is built from TRBV27 and TRBJ1-5, with 10 positions matching TRBD1. CDR1 and CDR2 (germline): MNHEY, SMNVEV (reference sequence). Unmatched junction bases numbered 6, after V lost 5 bases and J lost 2 bases. The CDR3 length is 16 residues. CDR3 region: CASSPMTGGGNQPQHF. The CDR3 DNA follows: TGTGCCAGCAGTCCGATGACAGGGGGCGGCAATCAGCCCCAGCATTTT.

There are a few counts of this clone. The chain carries TRBV6-5 and TRBJ2-7; TRBD1 aligns across 9 bases. This CDR3 comprises 14 residues. Germline V gene sequence: CDR1 MNHEY, CDR2 SVGAGI. Germline trimming cut 5 bases from V and 1 base from J; bases unmatched to any gene: 3. The CDR3 DNA reads TGTGCCAGCAGTAGACAGGGGGAGTCCTACGAGCAGTACTTC. As protein: CASSRQGESYEQYF.

The gene calls are TRBV6-5 and TRBJ1-4; 7 nucleotides agree with TRBD1. V shed 6 bases and J 11 bases; nucleotides not matched to a gene: 12. Looked up from germline, CDR1 is MNHEY and CDR2 is SVGAGI. The CDR3 consists of 14 residues. For the CDR3, the DNA is TGTGCCAGCAGCCCCGACAGGGTAGTAGTTAAACTGTTTTTT. It codes for CASSPDRVVVKLFF.

This CDR3 is CASSLVGLAGGRRNEQFF. CDR3 in DNA: TGTGCCAGCAGCTTAGTTGGACTAGCGGGGGGCCGGCGAAATGAGCAGTTCTTC. This chain uses TRBV7-6 with TRBJ2-1, with 14 bases aligning to TRBD2. This CDR3 comprises 18 residues. V lost 1 base to trimming and J lost 7 bases; unmatched junction nucleotides: 9. Germline V lookup: CDR1 SGHVS, CDR2 FNYEAQ.

This clone showed up just a few times. This sample also contains other DNA sequences that code for the same CDR3. This chain connects TRBV6-5 to TRBJ2-7; D is perhaps TRBD1 (6 bases). The germline V gene has CDR1 MNHEY and CDR2 SVGAGI. The CDR3 consists of 12 residues. V was cut by 6 bases and J by 0 bases, with 6 bases left in between. For the CDR3, the DNA is TGTGCCAGCAGAGGGGGCTCCTACGAGCAGTACTTC. Encoded protein: CASRGGSYEQYF.

The CDR3 DNA is TGCGCCAGCAGTCGGCGGGACACTGAAGCTTTCTTT. This translates into CASSRRDTEAFF. The rearrangement uses TRBV10-2 and TRBJ1-1; D unclear. The V end lost 5 bases, the J end lost 3 bases, and 7 bases lay between the germline ends. Germline lookup yields CDR1 WSHSY and CDR2 SAAADI. The CDR3 covers 12 residues.

This rearrangement joins TRBV19 to TRBJ1-4; perhaps TRBD1 as D (5 bases). Germline CDR1 reads LNHDA; CDR2 reads SQIVND (reference sequence). Deletions cut 2 bases from V and 4 bases from J, with 11 bases between. The CDR3 runs to 15 residues. The CDR3 coding sequence is TGTGCCAGTAGTATACGTCAGGGTATTAATGAAAAACTGTTTTTT. This encodes CASSIRQGINEKLFF.

The chain is built from TRBV5-1 and TRBJ2-5, with D perhaps TRBD1 (7 bases). The CDR3 runs to 15 residues. Trimming left V 3 bases short and J 2 bases short, with 14 bases between. Germline CDR1 SGHRS, CDR2 YFSETQ. CDR3 in DNA: TGCGCCAGCAGCTCCAGGGGGGAGCGTCAAGAGACCCAGTACTTC. This codes for CASSSRGERQETQYF.

The chain combines TRBV7-2 with TRBJ2-5; 9 nucleotides agree with TRBD1. CDR1 is SGHTA, CDR2 FQGNSA, per germline. The CDR3 is 14 amino acids. V gave up 4 bases and J gave up 5 bases; unmatched junction bases: 5. CDR3 residues: CASSWDRAAETQYF. The DNA of the CDR3 is TGTGCCAGCAGCTGGGACAGGGCGGCGGAGACCCAGTACTTC. The whole variable domain, remainder taken from reference TRBV7-2 and TRBJ2-5, is GAGVSQSPSNKVTEKGKDVELRCDPISGHTALYWYRQSLGQGLEFLIYFQGNSAPDKSGLPSDRFSAERTGGSVSTLTIQRTQQEDSAVYLCASSWDRAAETQYFGPGTRLLVL.

In its sample, this clone was seen once. The rearrangement joins TRBV9 to TRBJ1-1, with 9 bases lining up with TRBD1. CDR1 and CDR2 from the germline V gene are SGDLS and YYNGEE. The J segment lost 8 bases and the V segment lost 4 bases, leaving 12 bases of the junction unmatched. The CDR3 has 15 residues. The CDR3 protein is CASSYWTGEGAEAFF. The CDR3 bases are TGTGCCAGCAGCTACTGGACAGGGGAAGGGGCGGAAGCTTTCTTT.

This clone appeared a single time. The chain combines TRBV5-8 with TRBJ2-5; 9 positions agree with TRBD2. Germline V gene sequence: CDR1 SGHTS, CDR2 YDEGEE. The V and J ends lost 0 bases and 5 bases, in that order; junction bases with no gene match: 2. The CDR3 sequence is 14 residues long. CDR3 amino acids: CASSLVLAGETQYF. The CDR3 DNA reads as TGTGCCAGCAGCTTGGTCCTAGCGGGGGAGACCCAGTACTTC.

There are a few counts of this clone. V and J are TRBV29-1 and TRBJ1-5, with D possibly matching TRBD1 (5 bases). CDR3 length equals 14 residues. Per germline, CDR1 SQVTM and CDR2 ANQGSEA. V was pared by 4 bases and J by 2 bases, with 12 bases between. CDR3 protein: CSVAQGWGNQPQHF. The CDR3 DNA reads TGCAGCGTTGCCCAGGGCTGGGGCAATCAGCCCCAGCATTTT.

This chain links TRBV11-3 with TRBJ2-7, with 11 bases lining up with TRBD2. Trimming removed 0 bases from V and 3 bases from J; junction bases left unmatched: 4. CDR3 length equals 16 residues. The V gene's germline CDR1 is SGHNT and CDR2 YENEEA. CDR3 sequence reads: CASSLDTLAGGYEQYF. CDR3 sequence (DNA): TGTGCCAGCAGCTTAGATACCCTAGCGGGGGGCTACGAGCAGTACTTC.

This chain joins TRBV4-2 and TRBJ2-2; 11 nucleotides line up with TRBD2. The CDR3 contains 16 residues. Unmatched junction bases numbered 5, after V lost 2 bases and J lost 6 bases. In germline, CDR1 is LGHNA, CDR2 YNFKEQ. CDR3 DNA: TGTGCCAGCAGCCAATTTAGCGGGGGGGCCCCCGGGGAGCTGTTTTTT. Protein product: CASSQFSGGAPGELFF.

This clone was detected a few times. The chain uses TRBV4-2 and TRBJ1-2; 7 bases agree with TRBD1. V shed 4 bases and J 6 bases; nucleotides not matched to a gene: 5. The CDR3 has 13 residues. CDR1 and CDR2 from the germline V gene are LGHNA and YNFKEQ. The DNA for the CDR3 is TGTGCCAGCAGCCCTTCAGGGGGTAATGGCTACACCTTC. It specifies CASSPSGGNGYTF.

The chain uses TRBV12-3 or TRBV12-4 and TRBJ2-1; 8 bases line up with TRBD1. V lost 6 bases and J lost 6; bases outside the gene matches: 4. The CDR3 length is 13 residues. CDR3 bases: TGTGCCAGCAGCGGACAGGGTTCCAATGAGCAGTTCTTC. Translation: CASSGQGSNEQFF.

The chain uses TRBV7-3 and TRBJ2-1, with TRBD2 identical over 12 bases. V shed 5 bases and J 7 bases; nucleotides not matched to a gene: 3. The CDR3 spans 14 residues. The V gene's germline CDR1 is SGHTA and CDR2 FQGTGA. In DNA, the CDR3 is TGTGCCAGCAGCCCTAGCGGGGGGGAAAATGAGCAGTTCTTC. This translates into CASSPSGGENEQFF.

This clone has just one count. The rearrangement links TRBV19 to TRBJ2-5; 9 bases are shared with TRBD2. J was trimmed by 4 bases and V by 7 bases; bases with no gene match: 13. The germline CDR1 and CDR2 sequences are LNHDA and SQIVND (reference sequence). This CDR3 has 16 residues. Here the CDR3 reads CASKKAGGLLGETQYF. CDR3 DNA: TGTGCCAGTAAGAAAGCGGGGGGCCTGCTCGGAGAGACCCAGTACTTC.

The V gene is TRBV7-2, the J gene TRBJ2-7; 8 bases align to TRBD1. CDR3 length: 16 amino acids. The germline CDR1 and CDR2 sequences are SGHTA and FQGNSA. Trimming took 5 bases from V and 6 from J; bases not matched to a gene: 15. For the CDR3, the DNA is TGTGCCAGCAGCACCCGATGGAGGACAGGGTCCCTCGAGCAGTACTTC. Its translation: CASSTRWRTGSLEQYF.

The CDR3 nucleotides read TGTGCCAGCAAGGGGCCGCCCTACAATGAGCAGTTCTTC. Protein sequence: CASKGPPYNEQFF. This chain uses TRBV7-2 with TRBJ2-1; D perhaps matches TRBD1 (5 bases). The CDR3 runs to 13 residues. CDR1 and CDR2 from the germline V gene are SGHTA and FQGNSA. With 7 bases removed from V and 2 bases from J, the gap between germline ends came to 9 bases. Filled out from reference TRBV7-2 and TRBJ2-1, the complete variable domain reads GAGVSQSPSNKVTEKGKDVELRCDPISGHTALYWYRQSLGQGLEFLIYFQGNSAPDKSGLPSDRFSAERTGGSVSTLTIQRTQQEDSAVYLCASKGPPYNEQFFGPGTRLTVL.

The genes are TRBV9 and TRBJ2-1; tentative D call: TRBD2 (6 bases). Germline loops: CDR1 SGDLS, CDR2 YYNGEE. V was clipped by 0 bases and J by 4 bases, with 20 bases between them. This CDR3 has 18 amino acids. CDR3 residues: CASSVGGGSGELYNEQFF. The CDR3 region has the DNA TGTGCCAGCAGCGTAGGAGGAGGATCGGGGGAACTTTACAATGAGCAGTTCTTC. The full variable domain, completed using reference TRBV9 and TRBJ2-1, is DSGVTQTPKHLITATGQRVTLRCSPRSGDLSVYWYQQSLDQGLQFLIQYYNGEERAKGNILERFSAQQFPDLHSELNLSSLELGDSALYFCASSVGGGSGELYNEQFFGPGTRLTVL.

J is TRBJ1-1 and V is TRBV19, with a tentative D call TRBD1 (6 bases). Germline V CDR1 and CDR2: LNHDA, SQIVND (reference sequence). V gave up 4 bases and J gave up 4 bases, with 19 bases separating them. The CDR3 is 16 residues long. The chain's CDR3 is CASSKGVTGLATEAFF. As DNA, the CDR3 is TGTGCCAGTAGTAAGGGGGTGACGGGTTTGGCCACTGAAGCTTTCTTT.